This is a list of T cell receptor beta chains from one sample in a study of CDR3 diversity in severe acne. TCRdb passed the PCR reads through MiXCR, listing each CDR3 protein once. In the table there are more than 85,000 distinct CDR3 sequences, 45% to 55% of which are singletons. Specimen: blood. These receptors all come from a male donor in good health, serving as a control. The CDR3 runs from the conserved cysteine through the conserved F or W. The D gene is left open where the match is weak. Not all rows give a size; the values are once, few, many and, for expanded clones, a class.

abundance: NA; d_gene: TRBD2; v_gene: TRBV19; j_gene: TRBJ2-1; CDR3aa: CASSAGLPWQFF; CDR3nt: TGTGCCAGTAGTGCGGGACTACCGTGGCAGTTCTTC
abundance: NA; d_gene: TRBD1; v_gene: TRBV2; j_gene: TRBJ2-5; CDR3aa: CASSERDRGETQYF; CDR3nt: TGTGCCAGCAGTGAACGGGACAGGGGGGAGACCCAGTACTTC
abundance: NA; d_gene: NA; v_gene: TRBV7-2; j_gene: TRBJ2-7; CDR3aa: CASSLNRVDYEQYF; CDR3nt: TGTGCCAGCAGTTTGAACCGGGTAGACTACGAGCAGTACTTC
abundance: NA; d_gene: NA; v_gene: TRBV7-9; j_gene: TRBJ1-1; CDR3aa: CASSWRNTEAFF; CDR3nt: TGTGCCAGCAGCTGGCGGAACACTGAAGCTTTCTTT
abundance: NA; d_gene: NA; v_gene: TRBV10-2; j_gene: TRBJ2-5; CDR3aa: CASSESSGGLRDF; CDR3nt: TGCGCCAGCAGTGAGTCGAGCGGCGGACTCCGGGACTTC
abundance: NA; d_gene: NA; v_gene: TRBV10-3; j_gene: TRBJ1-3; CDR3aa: CAISAGTGNTIYF; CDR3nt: TGTGCCATCAGTGCAGGGACTGGAAACACCATATATTTT
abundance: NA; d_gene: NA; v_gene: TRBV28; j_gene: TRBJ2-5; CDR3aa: CASRPVIETQYF; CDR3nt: TGTGCCAGCAGGCCGGTGATAGAGACCCAGTACTTC
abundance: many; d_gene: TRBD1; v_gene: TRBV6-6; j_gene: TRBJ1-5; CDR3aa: CASSYPTGSGIRSNQPQHF; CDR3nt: TGTGCCAGCAGTTACCCGACAGGGAGTGGGATAAGAAGCAATCAGCCCCAGCATTTT
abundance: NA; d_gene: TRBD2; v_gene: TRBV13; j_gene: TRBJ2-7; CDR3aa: CASSPKTGLGYEQYF; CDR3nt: TGTGCCAGCAGCCCCAAGACCGGACTAGGATACGAGCAGTACTTC
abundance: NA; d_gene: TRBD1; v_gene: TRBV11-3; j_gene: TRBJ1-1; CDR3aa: CASSLTGGAFF; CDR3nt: TGTGCCAGCAGCTTGACAGGGGGAGCTTTCTTT
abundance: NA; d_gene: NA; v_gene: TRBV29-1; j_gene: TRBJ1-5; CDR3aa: CSVVLRGKEDQPQHF; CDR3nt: TGCAGCGTTGTACTCCGGGGGAAGGAGGATCAGCCCCAGCATTTT
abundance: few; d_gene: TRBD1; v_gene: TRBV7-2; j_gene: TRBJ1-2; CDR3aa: CASSLGQGARGYTF; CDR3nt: TGTGCCAGCAGCCTGGGACAGGGGGCGCGCGGCTACACCTTC
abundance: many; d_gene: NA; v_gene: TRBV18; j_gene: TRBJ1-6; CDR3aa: CASTRDGSYNSPLHF; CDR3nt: TGTGCCAGCACGCGGGACGGCTCCTATAATTCACCCCTCCACTTT
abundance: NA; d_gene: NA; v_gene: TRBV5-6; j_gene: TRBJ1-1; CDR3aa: CASTTPVSLKGEAFF; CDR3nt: TGTGCCAGCACCACCCCGGTTTCACTGAAGGGGGAAGCTTTCTTT
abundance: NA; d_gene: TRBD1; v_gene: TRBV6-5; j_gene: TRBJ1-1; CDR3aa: CASIPDRTGGVRTEAFF; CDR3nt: TGTGCCAGCATTCCAGACAGGACAGGGGGGGTCCGGACTGAAGCTTTCTTT
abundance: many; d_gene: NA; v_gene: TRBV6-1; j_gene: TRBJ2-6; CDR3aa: CASSEQPNSGANVLTF; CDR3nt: TGTGCCAGCAGTGAACAACCTAACTCTGGGGCCAACGTCCTGACTTTC
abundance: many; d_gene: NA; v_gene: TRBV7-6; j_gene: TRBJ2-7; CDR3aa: CASSWTDSSYEQYF; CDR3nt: TGTGCCAGCAGCTGGACCGACTCCTCCTACGAGCAGTACTTC
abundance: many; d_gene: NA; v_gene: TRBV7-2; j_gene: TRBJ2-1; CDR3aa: CASSLGSLSYNEQFF; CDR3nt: TGTGCCAGCAGCTTAGGTAGCCTATCCTACAATGAGCAGTTCTTC